These 29 T cell receptor beta chains share one sample of origin, sequenced in a study of blood T cells in healthy people across ages. Using a J-beta primer mix together with a sample-barcoded 5' primer, a second PCR was run for roughly 7 to 12 cycles. TCRdb ran MiXCR on the 5' RACE reads and lists one entry per CDR3 protein. This table holds 800,000 to 1,000,000 distinct CDR3 sequences, 48% found once. Sequenced material: blood. Source of these receptors: a man in his thirties or forties in good health.

The table lists this clonotype with a few counts. This sequence joins TRBV7-2 and TRBJ2-3, with 10 bases identical to TRBD2. Germline values: CDR1 SGHTA, CDR2 FQGNSA. V dropped 0 bases and J dropped 0; count of bases not matched to a gene: 6. This CDR3 is built from 18 residues. For the CDR3, the DNA is TGTGCCAGCAGCTTAGCGTCTAGCGGGGGCTCTAGCACAGATACGCAGTATTTT. Translation gives CASSLASSGGSSTDTQYF.

The rearrangement joins TRBV27 to TRBJ1-1; 9 bases agree with TRBD1. Per the germline V gene, CDR1 is MNHEY and CDR2 is SMNVEV (reference sequence). The V and J ends lost 8 bases and 5 bases, in that order; junction bases with no gene match: 9. The CDR3 contains 14 residues. CDR3 amino acids: CASGPQGASTEAFF. CDR3 DNA sequence: TGTGCCAGCGGACCACAGGGGGCAAGTACTGAAGCTTTCTTT.

The V call is TRBV7-2, the J call TRBJ1-5; no definite D call. The CDR3 extends over 12 amino acids. V lost 2 bases to trimming and J lost 7 bases, with 6 bases between them. Per the germline V gene, CDR1 is SGHTA and CDR2 is FQGNSA. The CDR3 sequence: CASSLKGQPQHF. The CDR3, as DNA: TGTGCCAGCAGCTTAAAAGGACAGCCCCAGCATTTT.

The genes are TRBV6-2 or TRBV6-3 and TRBJ1-5; no clear D. Germline values: CDR1 MNHEY, CDR2 SVGEGT. The CDR3 extends over 16 amino acids. V was clipped by 0 bases and J by 2 bases, with 11 bases between them. DNA for the CDR3: TGTGCCAGCAGTTACTCGAAGAGCCGGGGCAATCAGCCCCAGCATTTT. This translates into CASSYSKSRGNQPQHF.

This clonotype was detected once. The V call is TRBV6-5, the J call TRBJ1-1; possibly TRBD1 for D (6 bases). V lost 6 bases, J lost 6 bases, and 14 bases lay in between. The CDR3 contains 13 residues. Germline CDR1 is MNHEY and CDR2 is SVGAGI. The CDR3 DNA is TGTGCCAGCAGACGTACAGGGTCCCCTGAAGCTTTCTTT. Translation: CASRRTGSPEAFF.

This clonotype was seen more than once but under ten times. The V gene is TRBV18, the J gene TRBJ1-2; D may be TRBD1 (5 bases). This CDR3 has 12 residues. V lost 2 bases and J lost 7, with 8 bases in between. CDR1 and CDR2 from the germline V gene are KGHSH and LQKENI. CDR3 in DNA: TGTGCCAGCTCACCAGAGGGGCCTGGCTACACCTTC. Encoded protein: CASSPEGPGYTF.

This clonotype was counted a single time. The chain uses TRBV5-1 and TRBJ2-1, with D unresolved. Germline V gives CDR1 SGHRS, CDR2 YFSETQ. Deletions cut 1 base from V and 6 bases from J, with 11 bases between. The CDR3 length is 14 residues. CDR3 nucleotides: TGCGCCAGCAGCTTGTCGTCCAGGTCCAATGAGCAGTTCTTC. As protein: CASSLSSRSNEQFF.

The chain joins TRBV28 to TRBJ2-7, with D possibly being TRBD1 or TRBD2 (5 bases each). V lost 6 bases to trimming and J lost 3 bases, with 12 bases between them. Germline assignment: CDR1 MDHEN and CDR2 SYDVKM. The CDR3 totals 13 residues. The CDR3: CASRTGRYYEQYF. CDR3 coding DNA: TGTGCCAGCAGAACGGGACGGTACTACGAGCAGTACTTC.

The CDR3 loop reads CASSEWAGARAFF. The CDR3 coding sequence is TGTGCCAGCAGTGAATGGGCGGGGGCGCGAGCTTTCTTT. This chain joins TRBV25-1 and TRBJ1-1; D might be TRBD1 (6 bases). Germline lookup yields CDR1 MGHDK and CDR2 SYGVNS. V lost 1 base, J lost 10 bases, and 13 bases lay in between. The CDR3 runs to 13 residues. Using reference TRBV25-1 and TRBJ1-1 for the parts outside the CDR3, the full variable domain is EADIYQTPRYLVIGTGKKITLECSQTMGHDKMYWYQQDPGMELHLIHYSYGVNSTEKGDLSSESTVSRIRTEHFPLTLESARPSHTSQYLCASSEWAGARAFFGQGTRLTVV.

The rearrangement links TRBV7-9 to TRBJ1-6; D is undetermined. The CDR3 runs 14 residues. In germline, CDR1 is SEHNR, CDR2 FQNEAQ (reference sequence). Trimming shortened V by 2 bases and J by 10 bases, and 12 bases separated the two germline ends. CDR3 protein: CASSLLVEGSPLHF. DNA of the CDR3: TGTGCCAGCAGCTTACTCGTGGAAGGGTCACCCCTCCACTTT.

The V and J genes are TRBV6-5 and TRBJ2-7; D possibly corresponds to TRBD2 (5 bases). V was pared by 6 bases and J by 3 bases, with 21 bases between. This CDR3 comprises 16 residues. CDR1 is MNHEY and CDR2 is SVGAGI in the germline V gene. The CDR3: CASSSEGGRLRYEQYF. CDR3 DNA sequence: TGTGCCAGCAGCTCCGAGGGCGGCCGTCTACGCTACGAGCAGTACTTC.

The chain carries TRBV28 and TRBJ2-7, with a weak D call TRBD1 (5 bases). V lost 4 bases, J lost 1 base, and 11 bases lay in between. CDR3 length: 14 residues. Germline V gene data show CDR1 as MDHEN and CDR2 as SYDVKM. CDR3 DNA: TGTGCCAGCAGTTCCCCGACAGCTTCCTACGAGCAGTACTTC. Translating gives CASSSPTASYEQYF. Complete variable domain (other parts from reference TRBV28 and TRBJ2-7): DVKVTQSSRYLVKRTGEKVFLECVQDMDHENMFWYRQDPGLGLRLIYFSYDVKMKEKGDIPEGYSVSREKKERFSLILESASTNQTSMYLCASSSPTASYEQYFGPGTRLTVT.

This clonotype was seen a single time. The rearrangement uses TRBV29-1 and TRBJ1-6; D might be TRBD1 (5 bases). Germline CDR1 is SQVTM and CDR2 is ANQGSEA. The V and J ends lost 6 bases and 5 bases respectively, with 11 bases between them. The CDR3 has 13 residues. CDR3: CSVGTDNNSPLHF. The CDR3 bases are TGCAGCGTAGGGACCGATAATAATTCACCCCTCCACTTT.

The chain couples TRBV11-3 to TRBJ2-2; 9 nucleotides match TRBD1. Per the germline V gene, CDR1 is SGHNT and CDR2 is YENEEA. The V and J ends lost 4 bases and 4 bases, in that order; junction bases with no gene match: 4. This CDR3 spans 15 amino acids. CDR3 coding DNA: TGTGCCAGCAGCTCCGGACAGGGGTCCACCGGGGAGCTGTTTTTT. This codes for CASSSGQGSTGELFF.

The chain has TRBV7-6 and TRBJ1-6, with D unclear. The germline CDR1 and CDR2 sequences are SGHVS and FNYEAQ. V was clipped by 0 bases and J by 4 bases, with 7 bases between them. There are 15 residues in the CDR3. The CDR3 sequence is CASSLANSYNSPLHF. Written as DNA, the CDR3 is TGTGCCAGCAGCTTAGCCAACAGTTATAATTCACCCCTCCACTTT.

The chain couples TRBV10-3 to TRBJ2-4; a possible D gene is TRBD2 (5 bases). Judging by the DNA end, TRBJ2-5 fits better; the J call may be wrong. Per the germline V gene, CDR1 is ENHRY and CDR2 is SYGVKD. The CDR3 runs to 13 residues. Here the CDR3 DNA reads TGTGCCATCAGAGATCCTCGGACTGAGACCCAGTACTTC. It yields the protein CAIRDPRTETQYF.

This clonotype was seen more than once but under ten times. The rearrangement joins TRBV25-1 to TRBJ2-7, with 9 bases matching TRBD1. Per germline, CDR1 MGHDK and CDR2 SYGVNS. Losses at the gene ends were 4 bases for V and 0 bases for J; bases not matched to a gene: 7. The CDR3 spans 16 residues. CDR3 in amino acids: CASSGTKGQGSYEQYF. CDR3 sequence (DNA): TGTGCCAGCAGTGGAACAAAGGGACAGGGCTCCTACGAGCAGTACTTC.

The genes are TRBV28 and TRBJ2-7; D uncertain. This CDR3 comprises 12 residues. V was trimmed by 5 bases and J by 3 bases, leaving 8 bases between them. CDR1 and CDR2 (germline): MDHEN, SYDVKM. The CDR3 DNA reads as TGTGCCAGCAGTGCCACAGACTACGAGCAGTACTTC. Amino acids: CASSATDYEQYF.

This clonotype has a single count. This chain connects TRBV4-1 to TRBJ2-2; D may be TRBD1 (5 bases). The germline gives CDR1 MGHRA, CDR2 YSYEKL. Trimming removed 0 bases at V and 2 bases at J, with 10 bases between. The CDR3 totals 16 residues. The CDR3, as DNA: TGCGCCAGCAGCCAAGAGAAAAGGGGAAACACCGGGGAGCTGTTTTTT. Its protein is CASSQEKRGNTGELFF.

The chain couples TRBV7-6 to TRBJ2-7; 11 nucleotides line up with TRBD2. The DNA end is a closer match to TRBJ2-5, so the J assignment may be wrong. Germline CDR1 is SGHVS and CDR2 is FNYEAQ. The CDR3 length is 17 residues. CDR3: CASSLPPSGGTSGTQYF. As DNA, the CDR3 is TGTGCCAGCAGCCTTCCCCCTAGCGGGGGGACCTCCGGGACCCAGTACTTC.

This clonotype occurred a few times. The gene calls are TRBV27 and TRBJ1-2; 8 bases align to TRBD1. The CDR3 sequence is 15 residues long. CDR1 and CDR2 (germline): MNHEY, SMNVEV (reference sequence). Trimming cost V 0 bases and J 5 bases; bases outside gene matches: 5. As DNA, the CDR3 is TGTGCCAGCAGTTTATCGGCAGGGGGCGATTATGGCTACACCTTC. Residues: CASSLSAGGDYGYTF.

This clonotype was recorded a few times. This chain uses TRBV4-1 with TRBJ2-6; D ambiguous. Germline V lookup: CDR1 MGHRA, CDR2 YSYEKL. The CDR3 length is 18 residues. Between the trimmed V and J ends, which lost 0 bases and 0 bases, there was a span of 12 bases. CDR3: CASSQDQGYYSGANVLTF. The CDR3 DNA follows: TGCGCCAGCAGCCAAGATCAAGGGTATTACTCTGGGGCCAACGTCCTGACTTTC.

This clonotype was seen a few times. The CDR3 DNA sequence: TGCGCCAGCAGTTCGGACAGACAAGCTTTGTACAATGAGCAGTTCTTC. Amino acids: CASSSDRQALYNEQFF. The rearrangement joins TRBV5-1 to TRBJ2-1, with D tentatively TRBD1 (6 bases). Germline CDR1 SGHRS, CDR2 YFSETQ. Trimming pared 5 bases from V and 4 bases from J, leaving 19 bases between. The CDR3 consists of 16 residues.

The rearrangement uses TRBV28 and TRBJ2-2; 7 bases are a match to TRBD1. With 5 bases clipped from V and 6 bases from J, the junction kept 3 bases outside the gene matches. The CDR3 is 13 residues long. Germline V lookup: CDR1 MDHEN, CDR2 SYDVKM. CDR3 nucleotides: TGTGCCAGCAGTGACGGACAGGCCGGGGAGCTGTTTTTT. Its translation: CASSDGQAGELFF.

The chain has TRBV11-2 and TRBJ2-7; D might be TRBD2 (5 bases). Trimming took 1 base from V and 6 from J, leaving 13 bases between them. This CDR3 is built from 14 residues. CDR1 is SGHAT and CDR2 is FQNNGV in the germline V gene. In DNA form, the CDR3 reads TGTGCCAGCAGCTTAGTCGGGGAGCTGGGCGAGCAGTACTTC. Protein sequence: CASSLVGELGEQYF. The complete variable domain, with remaining parts taken from reference TRBV11-2 and TRBJ2-7, reads EAGVAQSPRYKIIEKRQSVAFWCNPISGHATLYWYQQILGQGPKLLIQFQNNGVVDDSQLPKDRFSAERLKGVDSTLKIQPAKLEDSAVYLCASSLVGELGEQYFGPGTRLTVT.

The chain employs TRBV13 and TRBJ2-1; no clear D. V lost 1 base, J lost 5 bases, and 9 bases lay in between. The CDR3 sequence is 14 residues long. Per germline, CDR1 PRHDT and CDR2 FYEKMQ (reference sequence). The CDR3 is CASSLAGPNNEQFF. The CDR3 nucleotides are TGTGCCAGCAGCTTAGCCGGGCCTAACAATGAGCAGTTCTTC.

This clonotype was recorded a few times. The chain couples TRBV27 to TRBJ2-7; D is perhaps TRBD1 (6 bases). The CDR3 is 9 residues long. Looked up from germline, CDR1 is MNHEY and CDR2 is SMNVEV (reference sequence). CDR3 protein: CGGRYEQYF. The CDR3 DNA is TGTGGGGGGCGATACGAGCAGTACTTC.

The V gene is TRBV29-1, the J gene TRBJ2-3; 7 bases are shared with TRBD1. J gave up 6 bases and V 2 bases, and 2 bases lay outside the gene matches. This CDR3 is built from 12 residues. Germline-derived CDR1 and CDR2 are SQVTM and ANQGSEA. CDR3 nucleotide sequence: TGCAGCGTTGAACAGGGGGAGGATACGCAGTATTTT. Protein product: CSVEQGEDTQYF.

J is TRBJ2-7 and V is TRBV12-3 or TRBV12-4; 10 bases match TRBD1. The CDR3 covers 15 residues. Trimming took 4 bases from V and 7 from J; bases not matched to a gene: 10. CDR3 protein: CASSSGQGVWNEQYF. The CDR3 DNA reads TGTGCCAGCAGTTCTGGACAGGGGGTCTGGAATGAGCAGTACTTC.